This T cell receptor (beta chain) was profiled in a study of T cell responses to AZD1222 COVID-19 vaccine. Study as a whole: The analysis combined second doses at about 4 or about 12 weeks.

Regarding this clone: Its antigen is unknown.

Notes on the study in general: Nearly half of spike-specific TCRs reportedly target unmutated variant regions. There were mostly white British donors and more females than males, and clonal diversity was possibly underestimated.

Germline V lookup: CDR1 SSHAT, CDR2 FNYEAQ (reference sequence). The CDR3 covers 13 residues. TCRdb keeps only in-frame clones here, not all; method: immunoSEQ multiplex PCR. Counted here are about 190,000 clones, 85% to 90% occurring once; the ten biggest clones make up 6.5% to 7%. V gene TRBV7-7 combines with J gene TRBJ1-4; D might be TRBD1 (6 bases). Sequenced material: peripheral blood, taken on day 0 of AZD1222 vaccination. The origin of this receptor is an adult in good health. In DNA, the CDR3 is TGTGCTAGCGAGGGGGGGGATAATGAAAAACTGTTTTTT. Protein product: CASEGGDNEKLFF.